This entry lists 5 T cell receptor beta chains sequenced from one sample in a study of cytomegalovirus exposure and HLA in healthy donors. The PCR made use of 60 Vbeta and 13 Jbeta primers. The assay was immunoSEQ multiplex PCR, and TCRdb's table has in-frame clones only and misses some. The sample has around 100,000 clones, 65% to 80% seen once. Sample: PBMCs. The receptor set was obtained from a young man in good health and CMV-seropositive.

This clone was seen a few times. The chain couples TRBV5-5 to TRBJ1-2, with D perhaps TRBD1 (5 bases). The CDR3 is 14 residues long. CDR1 is SGHKS, CDR2 YYEKEE, per germline (reference sequence). Trimming removed 0 bases from V and 5 bases from J, with 11 bases in between. The CDR3 loop is CASSLAVGEYGYTF. The DNA for the CDR3 is TGTGCCAGCAGCTTGGCCGTAGGGGAATATGGCTACACCTTC.

In its sample, this clone was seen a few times. The rearrangement uses TRBV6-5 and TRBJ1-2; no reliable D call. Looked up from germline, CDR1 is MNHEY and CDR2 is SVGAGI. This CDR3 contains 15 residues. Between the trimmed V and J ends, which lost 0 bases and 9 bases, there was a span of 17 bases. Here the CDR3 DNA reads TGTGCCAGCAGTTACTCGGATACCTCCCGGGGAAGCTACACCTTC. It encodes CASSYSDTSRGSYTF.

The chain joins TRBV13 to TRBJ2-1, with D perhaps matching TRBD2 (6 bases). Per germline, CDR1 PRHDT and CDR2 FYEKMQ (reference sequence). V dropped 0 bases and J dropped 8 bases, with 11 bases sitting between them. The CDR3 spans 14 residues. This CDR3 reads CASSLGTRHDEQFF. CDR3 nucleotides: TGTGCCAGCAGCTTAGGGACTAGACACGATGAGCAGTTCTTC.

V and J are TRBV27 and TRBJ2-5; TRBD1 is a possible D gene (5 bases). Gene TRBJ2-7 matches the end of the DNA better, so the J call may be wrong. CDR3 length: 14 amino acids. The germline gives CDR1 MNHEY, CDR2 SMNVEV (reference sequence). CDR3 residues: CASSQQVNGYEQYF. CDR3 nucleotides: TGTGCCAGCAGTCAACAGGTTAATGGGTACGAGCAGTACTTC.

This clone was detected many times. J is TRBJ1-5 and V is TRBV4-1, with 8 nucleotides matching TRBD1. Germline CDR1 and CDR2: MGHRA and YSYEKL. V trimming: 0 bases; J trimming: 0 bases; junction bases outside the gene matches: 4. The CDR3 loop spans 17 amino acids. The CDR3 region has the DNA TGCGCCAGCAGCCAAGAACAGGGGGGTAATAGCAATCAGCCCCAGCATTTT. This gives the protein CASSQEQGGNSNQPQHF.